These T cell receptor beta chains were read from a single sample in a study of vaccination effects on CD4 cells after COVID-19. No antigens are known for them. The protocol was immunoSEQ multiplex PCR, while the TCRdb copy is restricted to in-frame clones and leaves out a portion. The data hold about 66,000 clones, with 70% to 85% observed a single time. The sequencing used CD4+ T cells from PBMCs cultured without peptide, collected after COVID-19 vaccination. Receptors were obtained from a human donor who received a COVID-19 vaccine. Both conserved end residues are part of each CDR3. D genes are given only for firm matches. Where a row states a size, it is once, few, many or the class of an expanded clone; other rows omit it.

CDR3aa | CDR3nt | j_gene | v_gene | d_gene | abundance
CASSILTGTGDEAFF | TGTGCCAGTAGTATCCTCACCGGGACAGGGGACGAAGCTTTCTTT | TRBJ1-1 | TRBV19 | TRBD1 | few
CASSLLGQPQHF | TGTGCCAGCAGCTTGCTGGGACAGCCCCAGCATTTT | TRBJ1-5 | TRBV11-2 | NA | few
CASSFQGTGELFF | TGTGCCAGCAGCTTTCAAGGGACCGGGGAGCTGTTTTTT | TRBJ2-2 | TRBV3-1/TRBV3-2 | NA | NA
CASNAAGADNEQFF | TGCGCCAGCAATGCAGCGGGGGCCGACAATGAGCAGTTCTTC | TRBJ2-1 | TRBV10-2 | TRBD2 | NA
CASSIGRGGSAYYGYTF | TGTGCCAGTAGTATAGGGCGAGGGGGCAGCGCATACTATGGCTACACCTTC | TRBJ1-2 | TRBV19 | TRBD1 | NA
CASSQEGFRGRELFF | TGCGCCAGCAGCCAAGAAGGGTTTCGGGGGAGAGAGCTGTTTTTT | TRBJ2-2 | TRBV4-3 | NA | NA
CATSREAGGTGELFF | TGTGCCACCAGCAGAGAGGCAGGGGGCACCGGGGAGCTGTTTTTT | TRBJ2-2 | TRBV15 | TRBD1 | NA
CASRLSGDGETQYF | TGTGCCAGCAGGCTGTCGGGGGATGGCGAGACCCAGTACTTC | TRBJ2-5 | TRBV6-5 | NA | NA
CAIGRMMGSNYGYTF | TGTGCCATCGGCAGGATGATGGGCAGCAACTATGGCTACACCTTC | TRBJ1-2 | TRBV6-5 | NA | NA
CASSFFRDSNEQFF | TGTGCCAGTAGTTTCTTCCGGGACAGCAATGAGCAGTTCTTC | TRBJ2-1 | TRBV19 | TRBD1 | NA
CASSWAASTGELFF | TGCGCCAGCAGCTGGGCAGCAAGCACCGGGGAGCTGTTTTTT | TRBJ2-2 | TRBV5-1 | NA | NA
CASSQAGSSYNEQFF | TGCGCCAGCAGCCAAGCGGGGAGCTCCTACAATGAGCAGTTCTTC | TRBJ2-1 | TRBV4-3 | NA | NA
CASSQERGGRAFF | TGCGCCAGCAGCCAAGAACGGGGGGGGAGAGCTTTCTTT | TRBJ1-1 | TRBV4-1 | NA | NA
CATSDEVRGTQYF | TGTGCCACCAGTGACGAAGTGAGGGGTACGCAGTATTTT | TRBJ2-3 | TRBV24-1 | NA | NA
CASSFSQANYGYTF | TGTGCCAGCAGCTTCTCCCAGGCTAACTATGGCTACACCTTC | TRBJ1-2 | TRBV7-9 | NA | NA
CASSPSTGGYTEAFF | TGTGCCAGCTCACCCTCCACAGGCGGGTACACTGAAGCTTTCTTT | TRBJ1-1 | TRBV18 | NA | NA
CASSQGFNYGYTF | TGTGCCAGCAGTCAGGGGTTTAACTATGGCTACACCTTC | TRBJ1-2 | TRBV2 | NA | few
CASSPPGPAPGNTIYF | TGCGCCAGCAGTCCACCGGGCCCCGCACCTGGAAACACCATATATTTT | TRBJ1-3 | TRBV23-1 | NA | NA
CASSRGSIGETQYF | TGTGCCAGCAGCAGGGGGTCCATTGGAGAGACCCAGTACTTC | TRBJ2-5 | TRBV9 | NA | NA
CASSPNGQGTGNTIYF | TGTGCCAGCTCACCAAACGGACAGGGGACTGGAAACACCATATATTTT | TRBJ1-3 | TRBV18 | TRBD1 | NA
CASSGGAGGTEAFF | TGCGCCAGCAGCGGCGGAGCGGGGGGCACTGAAGCTTTCTTT | TRBJ1-1 | TRBV5-1 | NA | once
CASSLVGRANTGELFF | TGCGCCAGCAGCTTGGTGGGCAGGGCCAACACCGGGGAGCTGTTTTTT | TRBJ2-2 | TRBV5-1 | NA | NA
CATSDTRRRDSYNEQFF | TGTGCCACCAGTGATACGCGGCGGAGGGACTCCTACAATGAGCAGTTCTTC | TRBJ2-1 | TRBV24-1 | NA | NA
CASRGAGANSPLHF | TGCGCCAGCAGGGGAGCGGGGGCAAATTCACCCCTCCACTTT | TRBJ1-6 | TRBV5-1 | NA | NA
CASSSRSTNEKLFF | TGTGCCAGCAGTTCCAGATCAACTAATGAAAAACTGTTTTTT | TRBJ1-4 | TRBV6-5 | NA | NA
CASSSGTPDTEAFF | TGTGCCAGCAGTTCCGGGACCCCGGACACTGAAGCTTTCTTT | TRBJ1-1 | TRBV5-6 | NA | NA
CASSVSVGNEQFF | TGTGCCAGCAGCGTCTCCGTTGGCAATGAGCAGTTCTTC | TRBJ2-1 | TRBV7-2 | NA | NA
CASSPPGGANVLTF | TGTGCCAGCTCACCACCGGGAGGGGCCAACGTCCTGACTTTC | TRBJ2-6 | TRBV18 | NA | NA
CASSFFWGGADTQYF | TGTGCCAGCAGTTTCTTTTGGGGGGGCGCGGATACGCAGTATTTT | TRBJ2-3 | TRBV28 | NA | NA
CASTRDRDTSEGANVLTF | TGCGCCAGCACCCGGGATCGGGACACCTCCGAAGGGGCCAACGTCCTGACTTTC | TRBJ2-6 | TRBV10-2 | NA | NA
CASSALARTGGNQPQHF | TGTGCCAGCTCAGCCTTAGCTAGGACAGGGGGAAATCAGCCCCAGCATTTT | TRBJ1-5 | TRBV18 | TRBD1 | NA
CATSATASNQPQHF | TGTGCCACCAGTGCGACAGCCAGCAATCAGCCCCAGCATTTT | TRBJ1-5 | TRBV24-1 | NA | NA
CASSYAAGNEKLFF | TGTGCCAGCAGTTATGCGGCGGGGAATGAAAAACTGTTTTTT | TRBJ1-4 | TRBV6-5 | NA | NA
CASSQGVHTEAFF | TGTGCCAGTAGTCAGGGAGTACACACTGAAGCTTTCTTT | TRBJ1-1 | TRBV19 | NA | NA
CASSLDRGGNQPQHF | TGTGCCAGCAGCCTGGACAGGGGTGGCAATCAGCCCCAGCATTTT | TRBJ1-5 | TRBV7-9 | TRBD1 | NA
CASSLVGLAGGGADTQYF | TGCGCCAGCAGCTTGGTCGGACTAGCGGGGGGCGGTGCAGATACGCAGTATTTT | TRBJ2-3 | TRBV5-1 | TRBD2 | NA
CASSSGGEGNQPQHF | TGTGCCAGCAGTTCTGGAGGGGAGGGCAATCAGCCCCAGCATTTT | TRBJ1-5 | TRBV28 | NA | NA
CASSPLAGDPTGELFF | TGCGCCAGCAGCCCTTTAGCGGGGGACCCCACCGGGGAGCTGTTTTTT | TRBJ2-2 | TRBV5-1 | TRBD2 | NA
CASNRRGAGQPQHF | TGTGCCAGCAACAGGAGGGGGGCAGGTCAGCCCCAGCATTTT | TRBJ1-5 | TRBV2 | NA | NA
CASRSWGDSGNTIYF | TGTGCCAGCAGATCGTGGGGGGACTCTGGAAACACCATATATTTT | TRBJ1-3 | TRBV6-5 | NA | few
CASSPTLTTDTQYF | TGCGCCAGCAGCCCGACTCTAACCACAGATACGCAGTATTTT | TRBJ2-3 | TRBV4-3 | NA | NA
CSVTGVQETQYF | TGCAGCGTTACAGGGGTCCAAGAGACCCAGTACTTC | TRBJ2-5 | TRBV29-1 | TRBD1 | NA
CASGLVGDGTPTVETQYF | TGTGCTAGTGGTTTGGTTGGAGATGGGACCCCCACGGTGGAGACCCAGTACTTC | TRBJ2-5 | TRBV12-5 | NA | NA
CASSLQGESGYTF | TGCGCCAGCAGCCTACAGGGGGAGAGTGGCTACACCTTC | TRBJ1-2 | TRBV5-1 | TRBD1 | NA
CASGGPGRINEKLFF | TGTGCCAGTGGGGGCCCGGGGCGGATTAATGAAAAACTGTTTTTT | TRBJ1-4 | TRBV19 | NA | NA
CATSRPLNTGELFF | TGTGCCACCAGCCGCCCCTTGAACACCGGGGAGCTGTTTTTT | TRBJ2-2 | TRBV15 | NA | NA
CASSPRTNEQETQYF | TGTGCCAGTAGCCCGCGGACTAACGAACAAGAGACCCAGTACTTC | TRBJ2-5 | TRBV19 | NA | NA
CASSYGADYGYTF | TGCGCCAGCAGCTATGGGGCGGACTATGGCTACACCTTC | TRBJ1-2 | TRBV5-1 | NA | NA
CASSSGRLGEKLFF | TGCGCCAGCAGCTCCGGAAGATTGGGTGAAAAACTGTTTTTT | TRBJ1-4 | TRBV5-1 | NA | few
CASSQQPGQGNYGYTF | TGCGCCAGCAGCCAACAACCGGGACAGGGAAACTATGGCTACACCTTC | TRBJ1-2 | TRBV4-3 | TRBD1 | few
CASSSQWFGGEETQYF | TGTGCCAGCAGCTCCCAGTGGTTCGGGGGGGAAGAGACCCAGTACTTC | TRBJ2-5 | TRBV5-5 | TRBD2 | once